This note documents a single T cell receptor beta chain sequence. It lacks a known antigen. Per-base quality was not reported, and no clone a single base away is much larger than it. The data are from a study of T cell responses to AZD1222 COVID-19 vaccine (dated by TCRdb to the early 2020s). Study-wide context: AZD1222 recipients given second doses at about 4 weeks or at about 12 weeks were pooled, since spike-specific TCR depth and breadth were not found to differ between the two schedules. A total of 233 trial participants underwent TCR sequencing, of whom some 210 received two doses of AZD1222 and around 25 received two doses of the MenACWY control vaccine. Trial participants were enrolled by age into 18-55, 56-69 and 70-plus year subgroups, with roughly 160, 29 and 62 TCR-sequenced participants respectively.

The CDR3 regions of human TCRbeta chains were analyzed by immunosequencing. In the authors' own workflow: Repertoire TCRs were matched against a reference library of SARS-CoV-2-specific TCRs generated with the MIRA antigen-specificity platform. Breadth meant the fraction of unique TCRs that were SARS-CoV-2-associated, whereas depth meant the fraction of total T cells that were SARS-CoV-2-associated. Using the MIRA data, every spike-specific TCR was mapped to the spike region that the TCR reacted to and assigned to either a CD4 or a CD8 class. Log10-transformed breadth and depth values were compared by one-way ANOVA with Sidak's multiple comparisons tests. What TCRdb holds here is the immuneACCESS table cut down to in-frame rearrangements. Part of the clones is not present; checked against another copy, under half of the missing clones reflect an unresolved V gene, and the others are unexplained. Clonal size and the V and J genes are those of that table, whereas D and trimming came from the DNA. A total of over 100,000 clones appear in this sample, nearly 90% of them only once. The ten largest clones capture around a sixth of the sample.

Reading the label with the study, this specimen's time point is: baseline before first vaccination. Vaccinee samples were obtained from the UK trials COV001 and COV002, which included a single-blind randomized controlled phase 2/3 trial of AZD1222 (ChAdOx1 nCoV-19) in healthy adults. For TCRbeta chain sequencing, PBMC samples from trial participants were taken at day 0 and at day 28 after the second dose. Study-level results and caveats: Vaccine-associated CD4 TCRs spanned the whole spike protein, with dominant responses in regions 160-218 and 743-854. Because no samples from the day 14 peak response were available, repertoires could be characterized only after the peak T cell response. After two AZD1222 doses, spike-specific TCR breadth and depth were significantly higher than at day 0 and than in MenACWY recipients. Participants were mostly white British and included more females than males, and it was suggested by the authors that clonal diversity may have been underestimated. Conclusions about previously exposed vaccinees are limited, since just five to seven AZD1222 recipients were seropositive for SARS-CoV-2 at baseline. Reportedly, almost half of the unique spike-specific TCRs recognized epitopes lying outside the regions that are mutated in the B.1.351 and B.1.1.7 variants. The 56-69-year group was small, and its depth increase did not reach significance, likely because of low power.

Reading the germline V gene gives CDR1 SGHDT and CDR2 YYEEEE. The CDR3 runs 15 residues from the cysteine to the phenylalanine. Only the CDR3 portion is preserved as DNA: 45 bases, with reading frame beginning at the first base. V has 4 bases trimmed and J has 8 bases trimmed; junction bases matching no gene number 11. The chain employs TRBV5-6 and TRBJ1-2, with 10 junctional bases fitting TRBD1. The TCR sequence derives from an adult in good health. The specimen comprised peripheral blood, sampled on day 0 of AZD1222 vaccination. The CDR3 reads as follows: CASSLLPRTGGGYTF. The DNA reads as follows: TGTGCCAGCAGCCTCTTGCCCCGGACAGGGGGAGGCTACACCTTC. Where the CDR3 stops, the reference TRBV5-6 and TRBJ1-2 genes take over; the full variable domain is DAGVTQSPTHLIKTRGQQVTLRCSPKSGHDTVSWYQQALGQGPQFIFQYYEEEERQRGNFPDRFSGHQFPNYSSELNVNALLLGDSALYLCASSLLPRTGGGYTFGSGTRLTVV.